This T cell receptor beta chain was recorded in a study of T cell responses to AZD1222 COVID-19 vaccine (dated by TCRdb to about 2021). Notes on the research overall: A total of more than 230 trial participants underwent TCR sequencing, of whom more than 200 had received two doses of AZD1222 and about 25 had received two doses of the MenACWY control vaccine. Trial participants were enrolled by age into 18-55, 56-69 and 70-plus year subgroups, with approximately 160, 26 and 62 TCR-sequenced participants respectively.

Of note for this clone: Its antigen has not been determined. No base qualities exist here, and no much larger clone lies one base off it.

Results the study describes overall, beyond this receptor: After two AZD1222 doses, both the breadth and the depth of spike-specific TCRs were significantly higher than at day 0 and than in MenACWY recipients. Because no day 14 peak-response samples were available, repertoires were characterized only after the peak T cell response. The whole spike protein was spanned by vaccine-associated CD4 TCRs, and dominant responses were seen in regions 160-218 and 743-854. Participants were mostly white British and included more females than males, and it was suggested by the authors that clonal diversity may have been underestimated. Conclusions about previously exposed vaccinees are limited because only six or seven AZD1222 recipients were SARS-CoV-2 seropositive at baseline. Reportedly, close to half of the unique spike-specific TCRs recognized epitopes lying outside the regions that are mutated in the B.1.351 and B.1.1.7 variants. The 56-69-year group was small, and its depth increase did not reach significance, likely because of low power.

The CDR3 regions of human TCRbeta chains were analyzed by immunosequencing. Per the source publication's procedure: TCRs in the repertoires were compared against a reference library of SARS-CoV-2-specific TCRs that had been generated with the MIRA antigen-specificity platform. Breadth was defined as the fraction of unique TCRs that were SARS-CoV-2-associated. Depth was defined as the fraction of total T cells that were SARS-CoV-2-associated. Each spike-specific TCR was assigned to its reactive spike region and to a CD4 or CD8 class using the MIRA data. Log10-transformed breadth and depth values were compared by one-way ANOVA with Sidak's multiple comparisons tests. Here the immuneACCESS table is served through TCRdb, limited to in-frame sequences with V and J called. Missing clones are a known gap in these copies; in checked studies unresolved V genes cover under half, and the rest lacks a known reason. For V, J and clone size, that table is used; D and trimming come from the DNA. This sample comprises some 150,000 clones, roughly 90% of them detected only once. Of the sample, less than 2% falls within the top ten clones.

Interpreted using the paper, the time point label stands for: about 28 days (+/-7) after the second vaccine dose. Because spike-specific TCR depth and breadth did not differ between the two schedules, AZD1222 recipients who got a second dose at roughly 4 weeks were pooled with those who got a second dose at roughly 12 weeks. The vaccinee samples were drawn from two UK trials, COV001 and COV002, one of which was a single-blind randomized controlled phase 2/3 trial testing AZD1222 (ChAdOx1 nCoV-19) in healthy adults. Trial participant PBMC samples were collected at day 0 and day 28 after the second dose for TCRbeta chain sequencing. The junction carries 4 bases between V and J, which are trimmed by 0 bases and 6 bases respectively. Taken from cysteine to phenylalanine, the CDR3 has 12 residues. Of all the DNA, just the CDR3 is kept, 36 bases in frame from base 1. Via the germline V gene, CDR1 is SGHAT and CDR2 FQNNGV.

Specimen: peripheral blood, collected 28 days after the second AZD1222 dose. The source is an adult who received the AZD1222 COVID-19 vaccine. The V gene is TRBV11-2 and the J gene is TRBJ2-3; the D gene is unclear. The nucleotides are TGTGCCAGCAGCTTAGATAGGGATACGCAGTATTTT. The resulting protein is CASSLDRDTQYF.